This T cell receptor (beta chain) was identified during a study of T cell repertoires in cytomegalovirus infection. Overall study context: CMV infection and matching HLA type were both indicated by public TCR beta signatures. Study conclusions and caveats: Summed frequency of public TCR beta families distinguished CMV carriers with the relevant HLA. In two of eight donors, the top clonotype was HLA-C-restricted CMV-specific.

Using its own MiXCR run on the reads, TCRdb lists one record per CDR3 protein. The sample consists of 300,000 or so distinct CDR3 sequences, under 30% of them appearing once. As regards this clonotype: As yet, its antigen is unknown.

Germline V gene data show CDR1 as SEHNR and CDR2 as FQNEAQ (reference sequence). V lost 5 bases, J lost 4 bases, and 4 bases stayed unmatched. The CDR3 totals 13 residues. The TCR was taken from a human donor in good health (CMV status not recorded). Some clones in this sample may be carry-over from other donors' samples. This chain uses TRBV7-9 with TRBJ2-7; 8 positions match TRBD2. The sample taken for sequencing was PBMCs. The chain's CDR3 is CASSTSGRYEQYF. For the CDR3, the DNA is TGTGCCAGCAGCACCAGCGGGAGATACGAGCAGTACTTC. Full variable domain (missing parts from reference TRBV7-9 and TRBJ2-7): DTGVSQNPRHKITKRGQNVTFRCDPISEHNRLYWYRQTLGQGPEFLTYFQNEAQLEKSRLLSDRFSAERPKGSFSTLEIQRTEQGDSAMYLCASSTSGRYEQYFGPGTRLTVT.